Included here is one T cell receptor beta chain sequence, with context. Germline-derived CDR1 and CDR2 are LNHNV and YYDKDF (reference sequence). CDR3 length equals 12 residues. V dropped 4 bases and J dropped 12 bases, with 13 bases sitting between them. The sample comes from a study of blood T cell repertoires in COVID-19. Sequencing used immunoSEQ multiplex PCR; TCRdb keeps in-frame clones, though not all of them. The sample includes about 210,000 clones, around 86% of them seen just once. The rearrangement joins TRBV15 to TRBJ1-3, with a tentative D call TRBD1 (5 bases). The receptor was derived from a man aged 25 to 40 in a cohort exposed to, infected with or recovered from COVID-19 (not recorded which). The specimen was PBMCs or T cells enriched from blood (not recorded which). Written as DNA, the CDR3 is TGTGCCACCAGCATCCCGGGGACTGACATATATTTT. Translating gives CATSIPGTDIYF.